This TCR beta chain was sequenced for a study of T cell responses to AZD1222 COVID-19 vaccine. Notes on the study in general: White British ancestry dominated among donors, who included more females, and clonal diversity was possibly underestimated. Nearly half of spike-specific TCRs reportedly target unmutated variant regions. Two AZD1222 doses significantly raised spike-specific TCR breadth and depth over controls.

The ends were cut back, 1 base at V and 1 base at J, with 7 bases in the middle. The V gene's germline CDR1 is SGHAT and CDR2 FQDESV (reference sequence). The CDR3 covers 14 residues. For this clone: Its matching antigen is unknown.

TCRdb's table, derived via immunoSEQ multiplex PCR, lists solely in-frame clones and lacks some. Among 180,000 or so clones listed, roughly 91% were seen once. The chain couples TRBV11-1 to TRBJ2-5, with D hard to call. This material consisted of peripheral blood, taken 28 days after the second AZD1222 dose. This receptor was identified in an adult who received the AZD1222 COVID-19 vaccine. The CDR3 loop reads CASSLGQTQETQYF. CDR3 in DNA: TGTGCCAGCAGCTTAGGGCAGACCCAAGAGACCCAGTACTTC.